This T cell receptor beta chain emerged from a study of regulatory T cells in long-lasting Graves disease. Study observations and caveats: Persistent Graves' cases showed lower TCR diversity than newly diagnosed cases.

The time point denotes: persistent/refractory GD, antithyroid drugs over 5 years with positive TRAb. Construction of the TCR library relied on RNA isolated from PBMCs. HTBI primers from iRepertoire and Arm-PCR of CDR3 regions yielded the TCR beta libraries. In TCRdb, the multiplex PCR reads were re-called with MiXCR into one record per CDR3 protein. Here the sample spans 400,000 to 500,000 distinct CDR3 sequences, approximately 22% being singletons. This CDR3 has 14 residues. Trimming pared 1 base from V and 1 base from J, leaving 7 bases between. This clonotype was found many times. The target antigen is unknown.

This clonotype was sampled from a female donor with Graves disease. Sequencing used peripheral blood mononuclear cells (PBMCs), obtained when the disease was refractory, from a patient treated with antithyroid drugs. The chain combines TRBV12-3 or TRBV12-4 with TRBJ2-5; D gene uncertain. The CDR3 here is CASSLGVSQETQYF. The CDR3 nucleotides are TGTGCCAGCAGTTTAGGAGTCAGCCAAGAGACCCAGTACTTC.